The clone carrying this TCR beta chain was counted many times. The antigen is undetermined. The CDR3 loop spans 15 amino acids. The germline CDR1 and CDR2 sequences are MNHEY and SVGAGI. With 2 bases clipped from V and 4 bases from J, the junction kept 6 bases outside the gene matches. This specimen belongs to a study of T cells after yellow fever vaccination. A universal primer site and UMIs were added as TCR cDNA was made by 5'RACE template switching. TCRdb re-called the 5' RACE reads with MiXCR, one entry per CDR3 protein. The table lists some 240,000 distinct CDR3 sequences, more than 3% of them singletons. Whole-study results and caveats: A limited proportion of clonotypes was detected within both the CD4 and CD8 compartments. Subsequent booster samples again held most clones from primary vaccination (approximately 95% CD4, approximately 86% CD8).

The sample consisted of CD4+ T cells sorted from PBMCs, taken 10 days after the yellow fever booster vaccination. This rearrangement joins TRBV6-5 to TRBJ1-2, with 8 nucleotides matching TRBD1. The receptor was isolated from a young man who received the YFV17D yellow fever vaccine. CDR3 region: CASSYGQGAVYGYTF. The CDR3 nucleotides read TGTGCCAGCAGTTACGGGCAGGGGGCGGTCTATGGCTACACCTTC.